This paragraph reports one T cell receptor (beta chain). Its matching antigen is unknown. Pooling covered second doses at about 4 or about 12 weeks. Germline CDR1 and CDR2: MDHEN and SYDVKM. Trimming took 6 bases from V and 0 from J, leaving 8 bases between them. This CDR3 is built from 14 residues. Measured with immunoSEQ multiplex PCR; TCRdb has only the in-frame clones, and not every one. The sample lists 130,000 or so clones, around 90% occurring once. This record belongs to a study of T cell responses to AZD1222 COVID-19 vaccine. Study observations and caveats: CD4 TCRs associated with vaccination spanned spike, dominating at 160-218 and 743-854. Only after the peak T cell response were repertoires sampled. After two AZD1222 doses, spike-specific TCR breadth and depth rose versus day 0.

This material consisted of peripheral blood, taken 28 days after the second AZD1222 dose. The V call is TRBV28, the J call TRBJ1-4; D not certain. The TCR sequence derives from an adult who received the AZD1222 COVID-19 vaccine. In DNA form, the CDR3 reads TGTGCCAGCAGCCGAGCTGCAACTAATGAAAAACTGTTTTTT. It specifies CASSRAATNEKLFF.